This TCR beta chain was captured in a study of cytomegalovirus exposure and HLA in healthy donors. Study findings and constraints: When the data were analyzed later, several of the most significant clusters appeared to be linked to common viral pathogens.

The PCR ran on 60 Vbeta and 13 Jbeta primers. Original data processing: The count from a later analysis was some 81 million unique TCR beta chains, approximately 9.9 million of them shared. The protocol was immunoSEQ multiplex PCR, while the TCRdb copy is restricted to in-frame clones and leaves out a portion. From that table come the V and J calls and clone size; the DNA was used to work out D and trimming. Among about 160,000 clones, around 79% were seen once, and the ten largest hold under 2.5%. In regard to this clone: Its antigen remains unknown.

The clonotype was recovered from a man between 40 and 49 years old in good health and CMV-seronegative. What was sequenced was PBMCs.

The DNA for the CDR3 is TGCGCCAGCAGCTTGGGAGGAGCGGGAGGGGATAATGAGCAGTTCTTC. It is translated as CASSLGGAGGDNEQFF. The rearrangement links TRBV5-1 to TRBJ2-1; 10 bases are shared with TRBD2. CDR1 is SGHRS and CDR2 is YFSETQ in the germline V gene. This CDR3 is built from 16 residues. Unmatched junction bases numbered 7, after V lost 0 bases and J lost 7 bases.